Sequencing of this TCR beta chain was carried out in a study of blood T cell repertoires in COVID-19. Overall study: Spain, Italy and the United States supplied samples that represented acute and convalescent COVID-19. The cDNA or gDNA used as material had been derived from T cells, B-cell-depleted T cells, or PBMCs.

The CDR3 is made up of 14 amino acids. V was pared by 4 bases and J by 7 bases, with 4 bases of the junction left unmatched. Germline CDR1 is SNHLY and CDR2 is FYNNEI. This clone was seen a few times. As originally analysed: Estimation of nucleated cell counts relied on the amplification of reference gene primers. Repertoires were generated with immunoSEQ multiplex PCR, while TCRdb's copy carries only in-frame clones and drops some. For V, J and clone size, that table is used; D and trimming come from the DNA. The data hold roughly 670,000 clones, with 75% to 90% observed a single time. Material for sequencing was peripheral blood. The clonotype was recovered from a woman aged 18-29 years with acute or convalescent COVID-19. The rearrangement uses TRBV2 and TRBJ1-2, with 12 bases aligning to TRBD1. The CDR3 loop reads CASSAGTGGSGYTF. Here the CDR3 DNA reads TGTGCCAGCAGTGCTGGGACAGGGGGCTCTGGCTACACCTTC.